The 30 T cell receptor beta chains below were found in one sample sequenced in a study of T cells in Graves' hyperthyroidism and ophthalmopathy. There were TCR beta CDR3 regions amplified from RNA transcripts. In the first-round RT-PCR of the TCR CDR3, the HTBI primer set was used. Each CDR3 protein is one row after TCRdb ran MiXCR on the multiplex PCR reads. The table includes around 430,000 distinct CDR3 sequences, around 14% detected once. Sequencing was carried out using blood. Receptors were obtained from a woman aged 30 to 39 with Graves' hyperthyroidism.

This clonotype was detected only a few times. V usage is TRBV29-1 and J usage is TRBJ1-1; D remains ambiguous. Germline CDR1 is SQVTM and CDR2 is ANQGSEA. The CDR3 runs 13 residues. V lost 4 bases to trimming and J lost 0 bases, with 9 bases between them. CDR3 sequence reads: CSVGASMNTEAFF. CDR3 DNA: TGCAGCGTTGGAGCATCCATGAACACTGAAGCTTTCTTT.

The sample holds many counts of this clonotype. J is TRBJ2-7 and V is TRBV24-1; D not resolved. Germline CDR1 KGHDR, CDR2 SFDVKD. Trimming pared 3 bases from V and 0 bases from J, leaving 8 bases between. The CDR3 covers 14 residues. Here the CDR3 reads CATSDAVSSYEQYF. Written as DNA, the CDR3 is TGTGCCACCAGTGATGCGGTAAGCTCCTACGAGCAGTACTTC.

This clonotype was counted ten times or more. The CDR3 spells CASSNSGGQATGTQYF. The CDR3, as DNA: TGTGCCAGCAGTAACTCCGGCGGACAGGCGACGGGGACCCAGTACTTC. The J gene is TRBJ2-5, the V gene TRBV12-3 or TRBV12-4; 7 bases match TRBD1. J gave up 7 bases and V 5 bases, and 16 bases lay outside the gene matches. CDR3 length equals 16 residues.

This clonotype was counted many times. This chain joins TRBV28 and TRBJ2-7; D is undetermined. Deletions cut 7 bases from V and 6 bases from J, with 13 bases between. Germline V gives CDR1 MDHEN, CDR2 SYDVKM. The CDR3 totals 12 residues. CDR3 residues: CASKSRSREQYF. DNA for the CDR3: TGTGCCAGCAAGTCTCGGTCCCGCGAGCAGTACTTC.

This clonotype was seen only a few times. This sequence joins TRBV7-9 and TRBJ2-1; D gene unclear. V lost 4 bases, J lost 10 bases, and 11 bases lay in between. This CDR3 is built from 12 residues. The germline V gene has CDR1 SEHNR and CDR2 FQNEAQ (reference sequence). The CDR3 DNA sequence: TGTGCCAGCAGCTATCAGTTGCCGGAGCAGTTCTTC. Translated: CASSYQLPEQFF.

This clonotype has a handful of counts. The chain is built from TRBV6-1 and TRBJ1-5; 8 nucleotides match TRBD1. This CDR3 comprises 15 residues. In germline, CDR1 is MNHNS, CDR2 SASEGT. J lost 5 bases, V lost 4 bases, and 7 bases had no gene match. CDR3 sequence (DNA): TGTGCCAGCAGTGCAGGACAGGGAGGGTATCAGCCCCAGCATTTT. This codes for CASSAGQGGYQPQHF.

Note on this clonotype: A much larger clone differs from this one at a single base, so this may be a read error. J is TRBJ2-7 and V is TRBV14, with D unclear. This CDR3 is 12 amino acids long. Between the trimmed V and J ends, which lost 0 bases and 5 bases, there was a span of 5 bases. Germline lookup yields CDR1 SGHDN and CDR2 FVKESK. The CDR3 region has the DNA TGTGCCAGCAGCCAAGATCCGGACGAGCAGTACTTC. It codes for CASSQDPDEQYF.

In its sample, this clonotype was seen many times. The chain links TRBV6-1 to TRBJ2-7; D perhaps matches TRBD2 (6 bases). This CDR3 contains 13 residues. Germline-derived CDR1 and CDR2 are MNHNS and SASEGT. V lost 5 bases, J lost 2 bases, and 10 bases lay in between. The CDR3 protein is CASSFPGAYEQYF. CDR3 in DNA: TGTGCCAGCAGTTTTCCGGGAGCCTACGAGCAGTACTTC.

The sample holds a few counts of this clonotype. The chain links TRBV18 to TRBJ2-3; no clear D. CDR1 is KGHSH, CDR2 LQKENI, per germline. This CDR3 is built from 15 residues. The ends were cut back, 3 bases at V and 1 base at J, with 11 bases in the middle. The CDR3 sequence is CASSPVTIRTDTQYF. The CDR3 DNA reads TGTGCCAGCTCACCGGTTACTATTCGCACAGATACGCAGTATTTT.

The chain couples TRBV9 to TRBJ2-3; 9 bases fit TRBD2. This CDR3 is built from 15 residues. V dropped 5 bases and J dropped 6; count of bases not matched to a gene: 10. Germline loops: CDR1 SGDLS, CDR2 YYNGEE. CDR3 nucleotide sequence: TGTGCCAGCAGGCCCCCGGGACTAGCAGGCGATACGCAGTATTTT. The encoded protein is CASRPPGLAGDTQYF.

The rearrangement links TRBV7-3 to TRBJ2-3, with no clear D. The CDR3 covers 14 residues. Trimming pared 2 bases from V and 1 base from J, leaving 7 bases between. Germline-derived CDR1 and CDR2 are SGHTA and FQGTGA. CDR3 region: CASSLQAGTDTQYF. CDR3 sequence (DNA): TGTGCCAGCAGCTTACAGGCAGGCACAGATACGCAGTATTTT.

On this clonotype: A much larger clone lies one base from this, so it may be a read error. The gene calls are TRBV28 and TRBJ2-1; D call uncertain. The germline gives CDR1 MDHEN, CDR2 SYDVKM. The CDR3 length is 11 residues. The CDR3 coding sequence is TGTCGGGTGAGCTCCTACAGTGAGCAGTTCTTC. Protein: CRVSSYSEQFF.

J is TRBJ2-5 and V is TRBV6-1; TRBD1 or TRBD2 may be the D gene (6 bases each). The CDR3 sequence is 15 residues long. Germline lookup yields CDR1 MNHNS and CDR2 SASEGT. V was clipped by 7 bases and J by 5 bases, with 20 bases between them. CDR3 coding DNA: TGTGCCAGCACCCGAGGGGATCTAGGGGGGGAGACCCAGTACTTC. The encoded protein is CASTRGDLGGETQYF.

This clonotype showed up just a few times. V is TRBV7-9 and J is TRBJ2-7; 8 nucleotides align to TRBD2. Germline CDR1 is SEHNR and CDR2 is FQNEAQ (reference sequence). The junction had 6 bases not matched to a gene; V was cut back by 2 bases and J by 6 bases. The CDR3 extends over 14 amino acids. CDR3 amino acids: CASSLTGLVGEQYF. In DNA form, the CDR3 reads TGTGCCAGCAGCTTAACGGGACTAGTGGGCGAGCAGTACTTC.

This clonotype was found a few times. In DNA form, the CDR3 reads TGTGCCACCAGTGATTCGGACAGCGGGGAGCAGTACTTC. Amino acid sequence: CATSDSDSGEQYF. The chain couples TRBV24-1 to TRBJ2-7; D may be TRBD1 or TRBD2 (6 bases each). This CDR3 contains 13 residues. V lost 2 bases to trimming and J lost 7 bases, with 11 bases between them. Germline CDR1 is KGHDR and CDR2 is SFDVKD.

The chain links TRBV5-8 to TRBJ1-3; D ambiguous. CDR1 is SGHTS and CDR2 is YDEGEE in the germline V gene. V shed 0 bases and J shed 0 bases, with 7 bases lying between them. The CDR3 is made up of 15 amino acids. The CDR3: CASSLGSRSGNTIYF. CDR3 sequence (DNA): TGTGCCAGCAGCTTGGGGTCTCGCTCTGGAAACACCATATATTTT. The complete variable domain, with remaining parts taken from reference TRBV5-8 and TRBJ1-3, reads EAGVTQSPTHLIKTRGQQATLRCSPISGHTSVYWYQQALGLGLQFLLWYDEGEERNRGNFPPRFSGRQFPNYSSELNVNALELEDSALYLCASSLGSRSGNTIYFGEGSWLTVV.

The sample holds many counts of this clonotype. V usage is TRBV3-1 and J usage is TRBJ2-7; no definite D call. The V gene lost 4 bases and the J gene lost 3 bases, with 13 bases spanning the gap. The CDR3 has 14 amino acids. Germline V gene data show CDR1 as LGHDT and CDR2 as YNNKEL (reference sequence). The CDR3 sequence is CASSPPQNFYEQYF. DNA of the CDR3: TGTGCCAGCAGCCCCCCCCAAAACTTCTACGAGCAGTACTTC.

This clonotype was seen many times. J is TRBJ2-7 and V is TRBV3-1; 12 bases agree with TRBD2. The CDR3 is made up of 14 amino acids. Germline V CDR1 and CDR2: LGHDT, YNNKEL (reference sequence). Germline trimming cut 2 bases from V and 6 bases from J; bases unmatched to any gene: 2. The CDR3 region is CASSQPSGRGEQYF. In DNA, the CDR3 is TGTGCCAGCAGCCAACCTAGCGGGAGGGGCGAGCAGTACTTC.

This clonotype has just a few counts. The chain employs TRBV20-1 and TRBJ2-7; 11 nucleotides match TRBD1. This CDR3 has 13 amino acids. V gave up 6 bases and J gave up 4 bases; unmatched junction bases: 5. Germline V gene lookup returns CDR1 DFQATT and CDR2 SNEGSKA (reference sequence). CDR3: CSAPGTGGYEQYF. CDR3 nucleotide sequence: TGCAGTGCGCCCGGGACAGGGGGATACGAGCAGTACTTC.

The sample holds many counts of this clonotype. The CDR3 reads CASSLRTLNTEAFF. DNA for the CDR3: TGTGCCAGCAGTTTAAGGACATTGAACACTGAAGCTTTCTTT. The chain employs TRBV28 and TRBJ1-1; weak D call: TRBD1 (5 bases). This CDR3 region has 14 residues. The V and J ends lost 2 bases and 0 bases respectively, with 7 bases between them. CDR1 and CDR2 (germline): MDHEN, SYDVKM.

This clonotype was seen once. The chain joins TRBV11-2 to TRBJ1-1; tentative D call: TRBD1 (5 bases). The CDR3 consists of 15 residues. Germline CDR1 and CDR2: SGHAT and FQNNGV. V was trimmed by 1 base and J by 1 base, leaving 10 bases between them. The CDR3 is CASSLGDSGNTEAFF. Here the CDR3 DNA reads TGTGCCAGCAGCTTAGGGGACTCGGGGAACACTGAAGCTTTCTTT. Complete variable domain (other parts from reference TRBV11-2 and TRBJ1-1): EAGVAQSPRYKIIEKRQSVAFWCNPISGHATLYWYQQILGQGPKLLIQFQNNGVVDDSQLPKDRFSAERLKGVDSTLKIQPAKLEDSAVYLCASSLGDSGNTEAFFGQGTRLTVV.

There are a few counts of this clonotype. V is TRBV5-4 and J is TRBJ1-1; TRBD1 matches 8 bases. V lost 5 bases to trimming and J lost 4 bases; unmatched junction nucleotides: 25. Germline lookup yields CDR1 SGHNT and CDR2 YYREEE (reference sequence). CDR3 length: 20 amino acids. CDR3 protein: CASRSGSRTGTVSLSTEAFF. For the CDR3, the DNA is TGTGCCAGCAGGTCGGGATCCAGGACAGGGACGGTTTCGTTAAGCACTGAAGCTTTCTTT.

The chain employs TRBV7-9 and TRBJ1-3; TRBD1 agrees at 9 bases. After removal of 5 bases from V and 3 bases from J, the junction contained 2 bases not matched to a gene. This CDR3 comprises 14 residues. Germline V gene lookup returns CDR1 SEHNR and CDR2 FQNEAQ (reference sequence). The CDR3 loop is CASSKDRGGNTIYF. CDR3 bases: TGTGCCAGCAGCAAGGACAGGGGTGGAAACACCATATATTTT.

The CDR3 nucleotides read TGCAGCGTTGGCGTCACAGCCGATCAGCCCCAGCATTTT. Protein product: CSVGVTADQPQHF. V usage is TRBV29-1 and J usage is TRBJ1-5; D is unclear. The CDR3 sequence is 13 residues long. V was shortened by 4 bases and J by 5 bases, with 12 bases between the two germline ends. Germline values: CDR1 SQVTM, CDR2 ANQGSEA.

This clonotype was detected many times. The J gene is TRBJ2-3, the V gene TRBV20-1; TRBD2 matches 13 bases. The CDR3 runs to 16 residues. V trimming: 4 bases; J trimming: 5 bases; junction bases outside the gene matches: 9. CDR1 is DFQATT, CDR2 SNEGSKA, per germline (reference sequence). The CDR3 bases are TGCAGTGCTACCGGGACTAGCGGGACTTCAGGAGATACGCAGTATTTT. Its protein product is CSATGTSGTSGDTQYF.

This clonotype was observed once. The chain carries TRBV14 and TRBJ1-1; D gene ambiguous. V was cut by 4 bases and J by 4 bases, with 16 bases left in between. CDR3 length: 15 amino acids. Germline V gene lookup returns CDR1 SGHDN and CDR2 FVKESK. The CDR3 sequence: CASSPPGSLTTEAFF. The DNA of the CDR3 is TGTGCCAGCAGCCCCCCCGGCTCCTTGACCACTGAAGCTTTCTTT.

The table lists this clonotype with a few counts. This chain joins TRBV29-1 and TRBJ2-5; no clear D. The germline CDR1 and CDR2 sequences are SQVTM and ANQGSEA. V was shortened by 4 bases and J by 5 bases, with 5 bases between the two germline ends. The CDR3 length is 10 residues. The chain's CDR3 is CSVATETQYF. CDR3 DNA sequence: TGCAGCGTTGCGACCGAGACCCAGTACTTC.

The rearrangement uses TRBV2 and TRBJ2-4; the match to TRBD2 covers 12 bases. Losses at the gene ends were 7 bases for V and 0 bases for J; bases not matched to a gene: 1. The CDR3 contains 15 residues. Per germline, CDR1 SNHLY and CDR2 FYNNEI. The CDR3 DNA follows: TGTGCCAGCATGGGACTAGCGGGAGCCAAAAACATTCAGTACTTC. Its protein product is CASMGLAGAKNIQYF. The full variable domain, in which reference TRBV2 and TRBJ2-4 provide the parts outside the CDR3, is EPEVTQTPSHQVTQMGQEVILRCVPISNHLYFYWYRQILGQKVEFLVSFYNNEISEKSEIFDDQFSVERPDGSNFTLKIRSTKLEDSAMYFCASMGLAGAKNIQYFGAGTRLSVL.

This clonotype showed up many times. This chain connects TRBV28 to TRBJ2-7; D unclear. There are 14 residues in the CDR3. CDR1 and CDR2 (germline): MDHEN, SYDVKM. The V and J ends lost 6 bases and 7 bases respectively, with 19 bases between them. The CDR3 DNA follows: TGTGCCAGCAGCCCCTCTGGGGTCTCGCGGGAGCAGTACTTC. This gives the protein CASSPSGVSREQYF. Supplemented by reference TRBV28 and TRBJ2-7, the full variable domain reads DVKVTQSSRYLVKRTGEKVFLECVQDMDHENMFWYRQDPGLGLRLIYFSYDVKMKEKGDIPEGYSVSREKKERFSLILESASTNQTSMYLCASSPSGVSREQYFGPGTRLTVT.

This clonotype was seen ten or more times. CDR3 sequence (DNA): TGCAGTGCTAGAGATTTGGTTCCGAACACTGAAGCTTTCTTT. It codes for CSARDLVPNTEAFF. The chain employs TRBV20-1 and TRBJ1-1; D is undetermined. This CDR3 contains 14 residues. V shed 0 bases and J shed 1 base, with 9 bases lying between them. Germline assignment: CDR1 DFQATT and CDR2 SNEGSKA (reference sequence).